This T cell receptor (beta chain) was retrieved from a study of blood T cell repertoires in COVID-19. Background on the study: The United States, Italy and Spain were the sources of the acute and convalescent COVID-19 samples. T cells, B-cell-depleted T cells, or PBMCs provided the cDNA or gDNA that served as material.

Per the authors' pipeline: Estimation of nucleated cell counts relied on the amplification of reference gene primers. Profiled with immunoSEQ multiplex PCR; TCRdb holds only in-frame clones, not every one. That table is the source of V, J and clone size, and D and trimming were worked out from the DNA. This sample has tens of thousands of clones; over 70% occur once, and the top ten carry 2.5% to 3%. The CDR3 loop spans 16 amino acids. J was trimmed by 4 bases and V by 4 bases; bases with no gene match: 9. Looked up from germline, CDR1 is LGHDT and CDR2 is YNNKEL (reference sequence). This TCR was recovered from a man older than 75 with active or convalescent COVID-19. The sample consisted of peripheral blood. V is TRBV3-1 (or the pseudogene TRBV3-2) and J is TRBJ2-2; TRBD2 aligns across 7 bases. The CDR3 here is CASSPPRLAFTGELFF. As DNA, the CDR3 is TGTGCCAGCAGCCCCCCTAGACTAGCTTTCACCGGGGAGCTGTTTTTT.